Each of the 28 T cell receptor beta chains below was sequenced from the same sample in a study of PD-1 blockade in classical Hodgkin lymphoma. Regarding time point: cycle 4 day 1 (C4D1), after five to seven weeks of nivolumab. Patients all relapsed after autologous stem cell transplantation, and there was variation in brentuximab vedotin exposure. Data came from immunoSEQ multiplex PCR; TCRdb stores just in-frame clones and leaves some out. The table has under 50,000 clones, around 64% seen once. The sequencing used peripheral blood mononuclear cells (PBMCs), collected before the fourth cycle of nivolumab. Every receptor here comes from a human donor with classical Hodgkin lymphoma.

V usage is TRBV9 and J usage is TRBJ1-2; D uncertain. The CDR3 is 12 residues long. CDR1 is SGDLS, CDR2 YYNGEE, per germline. Trimming pared 7 bases from V and 4 bases from J, leaving 11 bases between. The CDR3 nucleotides are TGTGCCAGCCTGGGGAGTCGCTATGGCTACACCTTC. This codes for CASLGSRYGYTF.

This clone has more than one count but fewer than ten. The chain uses TRBV29-1 and TRBJ1-1; D is perhaps TRBD1 (5 bases). V was trimmed by 6 bases and J by 5 bases, leaving 16 bases between them. The CDR3 covers 13 residues. Per germline, CDR1 SQVTM and CDR2 ANQGSEA. CDR3 in amino acids: CSVLEGRRTEAFF. The CDR3 bases are TGCAGCGTCCTAGAGGGGCGAAGGACTGAAGCTTTCTTT. The full variable domain, with the rest looked up from reference TRBV29-1 and TRBJ1-1, is SAVISQKPSRDICQRGTSLTIQCQVDSQVTMMFWYRQQPGQSLTLIATANQGSEATYESGFVIDKFPISRPNLTFSTLTVSNMSPEDSSIYLCSVLEGRRTEAFFGQGTRLTVV.

Only a few counts were recorded for this clone. This chain links TRBV28 with TRBJ2-2; possible D gene TRBD2, 6 bases. CDR3 size: 14 residues. CDR1 is MDHEN and CDR2 is SYDVKM in the germline V gene. The V end was cut by 3 bases, the J end by 6 bases, with 11 bases between. The CDR3 loop is CASSFSGGAGELFF. CDR3 DNA sequence: TGTGCCAGCAGTTTTTCAGGAGGGGCCGGGGAGCTGTTTTTT.

There are a few counts of this clone. The chain carries TRBV6-1 and TRBJ2-1; possibly TRBD2 for D (7 bases). The V gene's germline CDR1 is MNHNS and CDR2 SASEGT. The CDR3 has 15 residues. V was pared by 8 bases and J by 3 bases, with 17 bases between. In nucleotides, the CDR3 is TGTGCCAGCTACCCCGGGGGGCGTATCTACAATGAGCAGTTCTTC. The encoded protein is CASYPGGRIYNEQFF.

As DNA, the CDR3 is TGCGCCAGCAGGGGGGACAGCGCGGCGAAGAGAGCTTTCTTT. It specifies CASRGDSAAKRAFF. The chain is built from TRBV5-1 and TRBJ1-1, with TRBD1 identical over 7 bases. V lost 5 bases, J lost 10 bases, and 14 bases stayed unmatched. Per the germline V gene, CDR1 is SGHRS and CDR2 is YFSETQ. This CDR3 has 14 residues.

This clone showed up just a few times. V and J are TRBV5-1 and TRBJ2-5; D remains unclear. CDR3 size: 11 residues. V was clipped by 3 bases and J by 7 bases, with 7 bases between them. CDR1 is SGHRS, CDR2 YFSETQ, per germline. The CDR3 sequence: CASSSEVTQYF. For the CDR3, the DNA is TGCGCCAGCAGCTCGGAAGTGACCCAGTACTTC.

This chain links TRBV2 with TRBJ2-1; TRBD2 matches at 11 bases. CDR3 length: 18 residues. Germline V gives CDR1 SNHLY, CDR2 FYNNEI. The trim removed 3 bases at V and 3 bases at J, leaving 10 bases unmatched. This CDR3 reads CASSEFSGGGKIYNEQFF. The CDR3 DNA sequence: TGTGCCAGCAGTGAGTTTAGCGGGGGGGGAAAAATCTACAATGAGCAGTTCTTC. The full variable domain, its missing parts supplied by reference TRBV2 and TRBJ2-1, is EPEVTQTPSHQVTQMGQEVILRCVPISNHLYFYWYRQILGQKVEFLVSFYNNEISEKSEIFDDQFSVERPDGSNFTLKIRSTKLEDSAMYFCASSEFSGGGKIYNEQFFGPGTRLTVL.

A remark on this clone: Mismatch with germline at one junction end may stem from a read error. CDR3 DNA sequence: TGTGTCAGCAGTGAATACCCAGGGCCCAATTCACCCCTCCACTTT. Encoded protein: CVSSEYPGPNSPLHF. This chain connects TRBV6-1 to TRBJ1-6, with a weak D call TRBD1 (5 bases). There are 15 residues in the CDR3. CDR1 and CDR2 (germline): MNHNS, SASEGT.

This clone is classed as medium-sized. This chain links TRBV19 with TRBJ2-3; D not resolved. Trimming pared 0 bases from V and 7 bases from J, leaving 11 bases between. Germline V gives CDR1 LNHDA, CDR2 SQIVND (reference sequence). The CDR3 contains 14 residues. The CDR3: CASSIESIGNTQYF. The DNA of the CDR3 is TGTGCCAGTAGTATAGAATCGATAGGAAATACGCAGTATTTT.

This chain connects TRBV5-6 to TRBJ1-1, with 7 bases that match TRBD1. The CDR3 length is 14 residues. V was clipped by 5 bases and J by 0 bases; unmatched bases: 4. CDR1 SGHDT and CDR2 YYEEEE come from the germline V gene. DNA of the CDR3: TGTGCCAGCAGATACCAGGGGGTGAACACTGAAGCTTTCTTT. This sequence encodes CASRYQGVNTEAFF.

The V and J genes are TRBV10-1 and TRBJ2-3; 9 nucleotides line up with TRBD2. Germline values: CDR1 WNHNN, CDR2 SYGVQD (reference sequence). CDR3 length: 13 residues. With 4 bases clipped from V and 10 bases from J, the junction kept 6 bases outside the gene matches. The CDR3 DNA is TGCGCCAGCAGTGGGTTAGCGGGGGCTTCGCAGTATTTT. Amino acid sequence: CASSGLAGASQYF.

The rearrangement links TRBV9 to TRBJ2-3, with D uncertain. CDR1 is SGDLS, CDR2 YYNGEE, per germline. CDR3 length: 15 amino acids. The V and J ends lost 0 bases and 2 bases respectively, with 10 bases between them. The CDR3 nucleotides are TGTGCCAGCAGCGTAGGGGCTATACTCACAGATACGCAGTATTTT. This codes for CASSVGAILTDTQYF.

This clone has only a few counts. The V gene is TRBV30, the J gene TRBJ1-2; D is possibly TRBD1 (5 bases). The V end lost 3 bases, the J end lost 8 bases, and 13 bases lay between the germline ends. This CDR3 comprises 12 residues. The germline CDR1 and CDR2 sequences are GTSNPN and SVGIG (reference sequence). CDR3: CAWSPGDAGYTF. In DNA form, the CDR3 reads TGTGCCTGGAGCCCCGGGGACGCGGGCTACACCTTC.

The chain is built from TRBV6-1 and TRBJ1-6; no clear D gene. V was shortened by 4 bases and J by 10 bases, with 17 bases between the two germline ends. The CDR3 covers 15 residues. From germline, CDR1 is MNHNS and CDR2 SASEGT. CDR3 protein: CASSAPFDMGSPLHF. DNA of the CDR3: TGTGCCAGCAGTGCCCCATTCGACATGGGGTCACCCCTCCACTTT.

The genes are TRBV6-1 and TRBJ2-7; possibly TRBD1 for D (6 bases). CDR1 is MNHNS, CDR2 SASEGT, per germline. V lost 1 base and J 7 bases, leaving 14 bases between the germline ends. This CDR3 has 14 residues. CDR3 sequence (DNA): TGTGCCAGCAGTGAAGTAACAGGGTTCCGGGAGCAGTACTTC. Its translation: CASSEVTGFREQYF.

The CDR3 DNA reads TGCGCCAGCAGCTTGGCCGGAGTGAACTCTGGAAACACCATATATTTT. It codes for CASSLAGVNSGNTIYF. The chain uses TRBV5-1 and TRBJ1-3; no definite D call. The length of the CDR3 is 16 residues. The V and J ends lost 0 bases and 0 bases respectively, with 10 bases between them. Looked up from germline, CDR1 is SGHRS and CDR2 is YFSETQ.

The chain has TRBV4-2 and TRBJ1-5; weak D call: TRBD1 (6 bases). CDR1 LGHNA and CDR2 YNFKEQ come from the germline V gene. V was pared by 1 base and J by 6 bases, with 19 bases between. The length of the CDR3 is 17 residues. Written as DNA, the CDR3 is TGTGCCAGCAGCCAAGGGCTACCTATTCAGGGGTTTCAGCCCCAGCATTTT. This sequence encodes CASSQGLPIQGFQPQHF.

This sequence joins TRBV9 and TRBJ2-7; TRBD1 matches at 10 bases. Looked up from germline, CDR1 is SGDLS and CDR2 is YYNGEE. V shed 4 bases, J shed 3 bases, and the junction held 7 bases outside the gene matches. This CDR3 region has 15 residues. The DNA for the CDR3 is TGTGCCAGCAGCCCCCCCGGGACAGGGGTCTACGAGCAGTACTTC. This translates into CASSPPGTGVYEQYF.

Comments on this clone: Because the CDR3 is missing its conserved closing phenylalanine or tryptophan, this is likely a read error. The limits of the CDR3 on the DNA are not certain, so only TCRdb's listed CDR3 is given. The chain couples TRBV18 to TRBJ1-3; no DNA check was done on the table's D call, TRBD1. The CDR3 is 13 residues long, counting both termini. Germline assignment: CDR1 KGHSH and CDR2 LQKENI. CDR3 amino acids: CASSPSPRGEPRT.

The chain is built from TRBV7-8 and TRBJ2-1; 8 nucleotides align to TRBD2. V shed 4 bases, J shed 8 bases, and the junction held 13 bases outside the gene matches. The CDR3 runs 16 residues. Per germline, CDR1 SGHVS and CDR2 FQNEAQ. This CDR3 reads CASSSKGTSRSDEQFF. CDR3 in DNA: TGTGCCAGCAGCTCGAAGGGGACTAGTAGATCCGATGAGCAGTTCTTC.

The chain employs TRBV9 and TRBJ1-4; no definite D call. This CDR3 contains 14 residues. Trimming left V 4 bases short and J 8 bases short, with 15 bases between. CDR1 is SGDLS, CDR2 YYNGEE, per germline. The CDR3 sequence is CASSRRGNGEKLFF. The CDR3 bases are TGTGCCAGCAGCCGACGAGGTAACGGGGAAAAACTGTTTTTT.

In its sample, this clone was seen a few times. The chain joins TRBV2 to TRBJ1-1; maybe TRBD1 (6 bases). Per germline, CDR1 SNHLY and CDR2 FYNNEI. CDR3 length equals 12 residues. V lost 6 bases to trimming and J lost 11 bases, with 16 bases between them. CDR3 residues: CASRAHREPAFF. DNA for the CDR3: TGTGCCAGCAGGGCCCACAGGGAGCCCGCTTTCTTT.

V and J are TRBV7-2 and TRBJ2-7; TRBD1 matches at 12 bases. The CDR3 is 20 residues long. With V trimmed by 0 bases and J by 4 bases, 16 bases remained unmatched. Germline values: CDR1 SGHTA, CDR2 FQGNSA. The CDR3 DNA is TGTGCCAGCAGCTTAGCGCGGTGGGACAGGGGGCGGTCTATAAGGTACGAGCAGTACTTC. Translated: CASSLARWDRGRSIRYEQYF.

This clone was counted once. Other DNA sequences in the same sample also yield this CDR3. The chain joins TRBV6-5 to TRBJ1-2; no firm D call. This CDR3 is built from 13 residues. V gave up 0 bases and J gave up 8 bases, with 10 bases separating them. Germline V gene data show CDR1 as MNHEY and CDR2 as SVGAGI. CDR3 nucleotide sequence: TGTGCCAGCAGTTACTCTGAGCGTCGGGGCTACACCTTC. Its protein product is CASSYSERRGYTF.

To note about this clone: At one boundary the junction diverges from the germline segment, which might be a read error. J is TRBJ1-2 and V is TRBV7-2; D may be TRBD1 (5 bases). Germline CDR1 and CDR2: SGHTA and FQGNSA. The CDR3 spans 13 residues. The CDR3 DNA sequence: TGTGCCAGCAGCCCAGACAGCTACTACGGCTACACCTTC. Amino acid sequence: CASSPDSYYGYTF.

The V and J genes are TRBV28 and TRBJ2-1, with D possibly being TRBD2 (6 bases). Trimming pared 8 bases from V and 2 bases from J, leaving 10 bases between. Germline V gene sequence: CDR1 MDHEN, CDR2 SYDVKM. The CDR3 contains 13 residues. This CDR3 reads CASGGRTYNEQFF. The CDR3 coding sequence is TGTGCCAGCGGAGGGCGGACCTACAATGAGCAGTTCTTC.

This clone was seen more than once but under ten times. The chain recombines TRBV19 with TRBJ1-2, with TRBD1 as a possible D gene (5 bases). The CDR3 is 15 residues long. Trimming took 7 bases from V and 4 from J, leaving 19 bases between them. Germline-derived CDR1 and CDR2 are LNHDA and SQIVND (reference sequence). The CDR3 bases are TGTGCCAGTACCATAACGAGCCGGGACTTCTATGGCTACACCTTC. It yields the protein CASTITSRDFYGYTF.

This chain connects TRBV5-4 to TRBJ2-3; 12 nucleotides align to TRBD1. With 4 bases clipped from V and 8 bases from J, the junction kept 17 bases outside the gene matches. This CDR3 has 18 residues. From germline, CDR1 is SGHNT and CDR2 YYREEE (reference sequence). The CDR3 loop is CASSPKTPGQGARSTQYF. CDR3 nucleotide sequence: TGTGCCAGCAGCCCTAAAACCCCGGGACAGGGGGCAAGGAGTACGCAGTATTTT. Drawing the rest from reference TRBV5-4 and TRBJ2-3, the complete variable domain is ETGVTQSPTHLIKTRGQQVTLRCSSQSGHNTVSWYQQALGQGPQFIFQYYREEENGRGNFPPRFSGLQFPNYSSELNVNALELDDSALYLCASSPKTPGQGARSTQYFGPGTRLTVL.